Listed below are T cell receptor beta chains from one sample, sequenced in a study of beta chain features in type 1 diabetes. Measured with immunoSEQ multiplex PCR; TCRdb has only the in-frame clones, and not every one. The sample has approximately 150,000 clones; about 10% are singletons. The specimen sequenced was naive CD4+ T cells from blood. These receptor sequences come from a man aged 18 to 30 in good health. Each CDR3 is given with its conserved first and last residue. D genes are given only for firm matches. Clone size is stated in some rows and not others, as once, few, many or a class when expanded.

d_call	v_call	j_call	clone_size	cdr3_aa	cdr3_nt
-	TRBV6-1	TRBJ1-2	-	CASSYRVGGYTF	TGTGCCAGCAGCTACAGGGTAGGGGGCTACACCTTC
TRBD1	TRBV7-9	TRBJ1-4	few	CASSSDRGSGKLFF	TGTGCCAGCAGCTCTGACAGGGGTAGTGGAAAACTGTTTTTT
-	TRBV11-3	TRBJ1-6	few	CASRIITGVSPLHF	TGTGCCAGCAGGATTATTACCGGGGTTTCACCCCTCCACTTT
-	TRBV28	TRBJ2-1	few	CASSLRGVIKNEQFF	TGTGCCAGCAGTTTACGCGGGGTAATAAAGAATGAGCAGTTCTTC
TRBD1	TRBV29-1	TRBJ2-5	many	CSVGKATGPQETQYF	TGCAGCGTCGGGAAGGCGACAGGGCCACAAGAGACCCAGTACTTC
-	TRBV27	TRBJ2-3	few	CASSFLITDTQYF	TGTGCCAGCAGTTTTTTAATCACAGATACGCAGTATTTT
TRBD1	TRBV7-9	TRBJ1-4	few	CASSQQGEKLFF	TGTGCCAGCAGCCAACAGGGGGAAAAACTGTTTTTT
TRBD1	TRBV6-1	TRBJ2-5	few	CASSSTGLETQYF	TGTGCCAGCAGTTCGACAGGGTTAGAGACCCAGTACTTC
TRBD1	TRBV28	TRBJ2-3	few	CASSPQGARADTQYF	TGTGCCAGCAGTCCACAGGGGGCGCGTGCAGATACGCAGTATTTT
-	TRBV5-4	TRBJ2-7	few	CASSIRGGSVVVSEQYF	TGTGCCAGCAGCATAAGGGGTGGGTCGGTGGTGGTTTCCGAGCAGTACTTC
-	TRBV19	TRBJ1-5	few	CASRAGYSNQPQHF	TGTGCCAGTAGGGCAGGATATAGCAATCAGCCCCAGCATTTT
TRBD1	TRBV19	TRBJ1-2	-	CASTYAGTGNGYTF	TGTGCCAGTACGTACGCCGGGACAGGGAACGGCTACACCTTC
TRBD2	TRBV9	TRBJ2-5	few	CASGKSGGETQYF	TGTGCCAGCGGGAAGAGCGGGGGAGAGACCCAGTACTTC
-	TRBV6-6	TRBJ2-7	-	CASSLPGAYEQYF	TGTGCCAGCAGTTTACCAGGCGCCTACGAGCAGTACTTC
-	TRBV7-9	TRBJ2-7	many	CASRGHEQYF	TGTGCCAGCCGAGGCCACGAGCAGTACTTC
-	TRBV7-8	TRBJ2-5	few	CASRFLGAETQYF	TGTGCCAGCAGGTTCCTTGGGGCCGAGACCCAGTACTTC
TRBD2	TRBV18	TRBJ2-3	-	CASSPPNSGGPADTQYF	TGTGCCAGCTCACCACCGAATAGCGGGGGCCCCGCAGATACGCAGTATTTT